The present entry profiles one T cell receptor (beta chain) with its context. Its target is unknown. Data came from immunoSEQ multiplex PCR; TCRdb stores just in-frame clones and leaves some out. The table has fewer than 650,000 clones, just over 75% seen once. This sample was included in a study of shared clonotypes between healthy human individuals. Overall study context: Those who served as donors were two women and three men between the ages of 18 and 49.

The CDR3 is 16 residues long. V lost 2 bases, J lost 0 bases, and 5 bases stayed unmatched. Germline lookup yields CDR1 SGHRS and CDR2 YFSETQ. The study, taken as a whole, reports: Few donors restricted represented genetic and exposure-history diversity.

The sample consisted of PBMCs. This TCR came from a woman aged 40 to 49 in good health. Some clones in this sample may be carry-over from other donors' samples. The chain employs TRBV5-1 and TRBJ2-3; 8 positions agree with TRBD2. This CDR3 is CASSLVTSGSTDTQYF. The CDR3 DNA follows: TGCGCCAGCAGCTTAGTAACTAGCGGTAGCACAGATACGCAGTATTTT.